This passage covers 29 T cell receptor beta chains from one sample sequenced in a study of cytomegalovirus exposure and HLA in healthy donors. 13 Jbeta primers and 60 Vbeta primers were used for the PCR. The method was immunoSEQ multiplex PCR; TCRdb's version includes in-frame clones alone and lacks a portion of them. The sample has approximately 150,000 clones, under 75% seen once. Material: PBMCs. The source of these receptors is a woman in her fifties or sixties in good health and CMV-seropositive.

The J gene is TRBJ1-4, the V gene TRBV19, with 10 bases identical to TRBD1. Germline lookup yields CDR1 LNHDA and CDR2 SQIVND (reference sequence). Trimming removed 6 bases from V and 0 bases from J; junction bases left unmatched: 13. This CDR3 region has 19 residues. CDR3 DNA: TGTGCCAGTAGGCCCCGGGACAGGGGACACCCAGCAACTAATGAAAAACTGTTTTTT. This codes for CASRPRDRGHPATNEKLFF.

The rearrangement links TRBV18 to TRBJ1-5; 7 positions agree with TRBD1. The CDR3 has 16 amino acids. Germline V gene lookup returns CDR1 KGHSH and CDR2 LQKENI. Trimming removed 2 bases from V and 6 bases from J; junction bases left unmatched: 10. The CDR3 protein is CASSPWTGSTGQPQHF. The CDR3, as DNA: TGTGCCAGCTCACCATGGACAGGTTCAACAGGTCAGCCCCAGCATTTT.

There are a few counts of this clone. This sequence joins TRBV10-3 and TRBJ2-5; TRBD2 matches 12 bases. This CDR3 comprises 18 residues. The V gene end was trimmed by 3 bases and the J gene end by 2 bases; junction bases not matched to a gene: 10. The V gene's germline CDR1 is ENHRY and CDR2 SYGVKD. CDR3 sequence: CAISDFGASGRDQETQYF. CDR3 nucleotide sequence: TGTGCCATCAGTGATTTCGGAGCTAGCGGGAGGGATCAAGAGACCCAGTACTTC.

Only a few counts were recorded for this clone. The chain employs TRBV4-2 and TRBJ2-5, with TRBD1 identical over 8 bases. V lost 0 bases to trimming and J lost 9 bases; unmatched junction nucleotides: 9. From germline, CDR1 is LGHNA and CDR2 YNFKEQ. The CDR3 is made up of 15 amino acids. The CDR3 sequence is CASSQDGAGGLPQYF. The CDR3 nucleotides are TGTGCCAGCAGCCAAGACGGGGCAGGGGGCTTACCCCAGTACTTC.

V and J are TRBV28 and TRBJ2-7, with 8 bases matching TRBD2. Germline V gene sequence: CDR1 MDHEN, CDR2 SYDVKM. The CDR3 is 15 amino acids. V shed 2 bases and J 1 base; nucleotides not matched to a gene: 4. The CDR3 bases are TGTGCCAGCAGTTTACCGGCTAGCGGGTCCTACGAGCAGTACTTC. Its translation: CASSLPASGSYEQYF.

The chain is built from TRBV27 and TRBJ1-1; 9 nucleotides align to TRBD1. Germline V gives CDR1 MNHEY, CDR2 SMNVEV (reference sequence). The ends lost 3 bases at V and 5 bases at J; junction bases unmatched: 4. CDR3 length equals 14 residues. CDR3 sequence reads: CASSLGQGWTEAFF. The CDR3 region has the DNA TGTGCCAGCAGTTTGGGACAGGGTTGGACTGAAGCTTTCTTT.

The CDR3 sequence is CASSPLTGGFSYEQYF. In DNA, the CDR3 is TGCGCCAGCAGCCCTCTTACAGGGGGATTCTCCTACGAGCAGTACTTC. V gene TRBV4-1 combines with J gene TRBJ2-7, with 8 positions matching TRBD1. V was pared by 4 bases and J by 0 bases, with 8 bases of the junction left unmatched. Germline CDR1 reads MGHRA; CDR2 reads YSYEKL. The CDR3 has 16 amino acids.

This sequence joins TRBV28 and TRBJ2-7, with 7 bases that match TRBD1. The CDR3 is made up of 12 amino acids. With 6 bases clipped from V and 5 bases from J, the junction kept 4 bases outside the gene matches. Germline CDR1 is MDHEN and CDR2 is SYDVKM. CDR3: CASRAGTDEQYF. The CDR3 nucleotides read TGTGCCAGCAGAGCCGGGACAGACGAGCAGTACTTC.

J is TRBJ1-4 and V is TRBV5-4; D is possibly TRBD1 (5 bases). Germline V lookup: CDR1 SGHNT, CDR2 YYREEE (reference sequence). The CDR3 runs 16 residues. The V gene lost 4 bases and the J gene lost 1 base, with 14 bases spanning the gap. CDR3 bases: TGTGCCAGCAGCCCAGGCGGGGGTGGAACTAATGAAAAACTGTTTTTT. Protein: CASSPGGGGTNEKLFF.

The rearrangement links TRBV5-1 to TRBJ2-2; 10 nucleotides match TRBD2. The germline gives CDR1 SGHRS, CDR2 YFSETQ. This CDR3 spans 14 amino acids. With V trimmed by 7 bases and J by 3 bases, 3 bases remained unmatched. In DNA form, the CDR3 reads TGCGCCAGCCTAGCGGGAGAGCACACCGGGGAGCTGTTTTTT. Amino acids: CASLAGEHTGELFF.

This clone was seen a handful of times. The V call is TRBV5-5, the J call TRBJ2-1; 9 bases align to TRBD2. The CDR3 is made up of 14 amino acids. Trimming took 4 bases from V and 4 from J; bases not matched to a gene: 3. Germline values: CDR1 SGHKS, CDR2 YYEKEE (reference sequence). The CDR3 DNA follows: TGTGCCAGCAGCCTAGGACTAGCGTACAATGAGCAGTTCTTC. This gives the protein CASSLGLAYNEQFF.

The chain uses TRBV4-1 and TRBJ1-5; 9 nucleotides agree with TRBD1. Per the germline V gene, CDR1 is MGHRA and CDR2 is YSYEKL. The CDR3 is made up of 16 amino acids. V dropped 4 bases and J dropped 1; count of bases not matched to a gene: 5. The CDR3 sequence is CASSPTQGASNQPQHF. The CDR3 DNA reads TGCGCCAGCAGCCCCACACAGGGGGCGAGCAATCAGCCCCAGCATTTT.

The CDR3 here is CASRTGNSNQPQHF. The CDR3 DNA sequence: TGTGCCAGCCGAACAGGGAATAGCAATCAGCCCCAGCATTTT. The J gene is TRBJ1-5, the V gene TRBV6-5, with D possibly TRBD1 on 6 matching bases. The V and J ends lost 8 bases and 0 bases respectively, with 11 bases between them. Per the germline V gene, CDR1 is MNHEY and CDR2 is SVGAGI. This CDR3 comprises 14 residues.

The chain uses TRBV28 and TRBJ2-1, with TRBD2 matching over 14 bases. Per germline, CDR1 MDHEN and CDR2 SYDVKM. The CDR3 is 14 residues long. V shed 6 bases, J shed 9 bases, and the junction held 4 bases outside the gene matches. This CDR3 is CASSGTSGSAEQFF. The CDR3 nucleotides are TGTGCCAGCAGCGGGACTAGCGGGAGTGCTGAGCAGTTCTTC.

This clone was seen a handful of times. V gene TRBV28 combines with J gene TRBJ1-2; D possibly corresponds to TRBD1 (6 bases). The V gene lost 6 bases and the J gene lost 4 bases, with 12 bases spanning the gap. From germline, CDR1 is MDHEN and CDR2 SYDVKM. The CDR3 covers 13 residues. CDR3 sequence (DNA): TGTGCCAGCAGGGAAGGGGGGGCCTATGGCTACACCTTC. Translating gives CASREGGAYGYTF.

This rearrangement joins TRBV10-1 to TRBJ1-2, with 8 bases lining up with TRBD1. CDR1 is WNHNN and CDR2 is SYGVQD in the germline V gene (reference sequence). The CDR3 length is 14 residues. J was trimmed by 5 bases and V by 8 bases; bases with no gene match: 10. In DNA form, the CDR3 reads TGCGCCAGCCCGGGACAGGTCAAGGGGTATGGCTACACCTTC. Its translation: CASPGQVKGYGYTF.

The CDR3: CASSAQTGDNEQFF. In DNA, the CDR3 is TGTGCCAGCAGCGCCCAAACAGGGGACAATGAGCAGTTCTTC. The chain recombines TRBV9 with TRBJ2-1; 7 bases align to TRBD1. The CDR3 is made up of 14 amino acids. Germline CDR1 is SGDLS and CDR2 is YYNGEE. The ends lost 3 bases at V and 5 bases at J; junction bases unmatched: 5.

The chain recombines TRBV2 with TRBJ2-7; possibly TRBD1 for D (5 bases). The germline gives CDR1 SNHLY, CDR2 FYNNEI. Trimming stripped 5 bases from V and 3 bases from J, with 8 bases between. The CDR3 loop spans 12 amino acids. CDR3 region: CASSLDIYEQYF. The CDR3 nucleotides are TGTGCCAGCAGTTTGGACATCTACGAGCAGTACTTC.

This clone was seen a single time. The rearrangement links TRBV18 to TRBJ2-2; maybe TRBD2 (6 bases). Germline-derived CDR1 and CDR2 are KGHSH and LQKENI. V gave up 2 bases and J gave up 7 bases, with 17 bases separating them. The CDR3 runs 16 residues. The CDR3 nucleotides read TGTGCCAGCTCACCAGTTCGGGCCTCGGAGGGCGGGGAGCTGTTTTTT. Amino acid sequence: CASSPVRASEGGELFF.

This chain connects TRBV2 to TRBJ1-6; 8 nucleotides agree with TRBD1. Germline V gene sequence: CDR1 SNHLY, CDR2 FYNNEI. V dropped 2 bases and J dropped 9; count of bases not matched to a gene: 6. The CDR3 is 15 amino acids. The CDR3 nucleotides are TGTGCCAGCAGTGAAAGGGGGACAGGCTTTTCACCCCTCCACTTT. Protein sequence: CASSERGTGFSPLHF.

This clone was detected only once. V gene TRBV5-1 combines with J gene TRBJ2-1, with 7 bases aligning to TRBD2. The trim removed 2 bases at V and 8 bases at J, leaving 7 bases unmatched. The CDR3 spans 14 residues. Germline CDR1 reads SGHRS; CDR2 reads YFSETQ. The CDR3 DNA follows: TGCGCCAGCAGCTTTGCGGGAGCGGTCGATGAGCAGTTCTTC. It is translated as CASSFAGAVDEQFF. The whole variable domain, filled in from reference TRBV5-1 and TRBJ2-1, reads KAGVTQTPRYLIKTRGQQVTLSCSPISGHRSVSWYQQTPGQGLQFLFEYFSETQRNKGNFPGRFSGRQFSNSRSEMNVSTLELGDSALYLCASSFAGAVDEQFFGPGTRLTVL.

With respect to this clone: The sample carries other DNA sequences with the same CDR3. V is TRBV5-6 and J is TRBJ2-5, with D unclear. The CDR3 covers 13 residues. From germline, CDR1 is SGHDT and CDR2 YYEEEE. Trimming shortened V by 1 base and J by 2 bases, and 6 bases separated the two germline ends. The CDR3 protein is CASSLRRQETQYF. The CDR3 DNA follows: TGTGCCAGCAGCTTGCGGAGACAAGAGACCCAGTACTTC. Full variable domain (rest looked up from reference TRBV5-6 and TRBJ2-5): DAGVTQSPTHLIKTRGQQVTLRCSPKSGHDTVSWYQQALGQGPQFIFQYYEEEERQRGNFPDRFSGHQFPNYSSELNVNALLLGDSALYLCASSLRRQETQYFGPGTRLLVL.

This chain joins TRBV6-1 and TRBJ2-5, with a possible D match to TRBD2 (6 bases). The J call may be wrong; the DNA end is better matched by TRBJ2-7. The CDR3 contains 16 residues. CDR1 is MNHNS, CDR2 SASEGT, per germline. DNA of the CDR3: TGTGCCAGCAGTGCCCGGGTCGCGGGAAGGATCTACGAGCAGTACTTC. This gives the protein CASSARVAGRIYEQYF.

This chain links TRBV30 with TRBJ1-5, with 7 bases fitting TRBD1. The trim removed 0 bases at V and 6 bases at J, leaving 8 bases unmatched. The germline V gene has CDR1 GTSNPN and CDR2 SVGIG (reference sequence). This CDR3 comprises 15 residues. CDR3 bases: TGTGCCTGGAGTGTAAAAGGGGGCTGGGGTCAGCCCCAGCATTTT. Its protein is CAWSVKGGWGQPQHF.

This clone was observed a few times. The chain's CDR3 is CASSRLAGVDTQYF. The CDR3 DNA reads as TGTGCCAGCAGTCGACTAGCGGGAGTAGATACGCAGTATTTT. The V gene is TRBV9, the J gene TRBJ2-3; 12 nucleotides agree with TRBD2. This CDR3 region has 14 residues. Germline CDR1 and CDR2: SGDLS and YYNGEE. V shed 5 bases and J 5 bases; nucleotides not matched to a gene: 3.

In this sample, this clone turned up a few times. This chain joins TRBV18 and TRBJ2-7, with 9 nucleotides matching TRBD1. From germline, CDR1 is KGHSH and CDR2 LQKENI. J lost 2 bases, V lost 3 bases, and 8 bases had no gene match. The CDR3 is 16 residues long. CDR3: CASSPKEGTGTYEQYF. CDR3 sequence (DNA): TGTGCCAGCTCACCGAAGGAGGGGACAGGGACCTACGAGCAGTACTTC.

CDR3 residues: CASSKAVAQYSNQPQHF. The DNA for the CDR3 is TGTGCCAGCAGCAAAGCTGTAGCTCAATATAGCAATCAGCCCCAGCATTTT. The V and J genes are TRBV21-1 and TRBJ1-5. TRBV21-1 is flagged as a pseudogene. The CDR3 loop spans 17 amino acids.

The CDR3 here is CASSERGFPHTQYF. Here the CDR3 DNA reads TGCGCCAGCAGTGAGAGAGGGTTCCCCCATACGCAGTATTTT. V gene TRBV10-1 combines with J gene TRBJ2-3, with D perhaps matching TRBD2 (5 bases). With 2 bases removed from V and 7 bases from J, the gap between germline ends came to 13 bases. Germline V gene lookup returns CDR1 WNHNN and CDR2 SYGVQD (reference sequence). The CDR3 runs to 14 residues.

The chain joins TRBV30 to TRBJ2-5; 10 bases are a match to TRBD1. CDR3 length equals 13 residues. V lost 5 bases to trimming and J lost 5 bases; unmatched junction nucleotides: 5. CDR1 is GTSNPN, CDR2 SVGIG, per germline (reference sequence). The CDR3 coding sequence is TGTGCCTGGGCGACAGGGGGCTCGGAGACCCAGTACTTC. Encoded protein: CAWATGGSETQYF.